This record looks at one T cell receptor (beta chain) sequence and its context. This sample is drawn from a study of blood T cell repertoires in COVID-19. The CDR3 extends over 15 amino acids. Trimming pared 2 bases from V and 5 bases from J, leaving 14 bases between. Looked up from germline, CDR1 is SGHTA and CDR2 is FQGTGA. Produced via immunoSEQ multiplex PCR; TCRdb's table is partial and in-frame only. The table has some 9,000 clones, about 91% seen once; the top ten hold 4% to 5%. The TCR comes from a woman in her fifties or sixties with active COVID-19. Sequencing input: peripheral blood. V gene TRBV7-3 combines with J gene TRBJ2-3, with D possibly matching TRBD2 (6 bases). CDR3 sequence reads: CASSLGGGTGDTQYF. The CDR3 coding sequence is TGTGCCAGCAGCTTAGGTGGCGGGACGGGAGATACGCAGTATTTT. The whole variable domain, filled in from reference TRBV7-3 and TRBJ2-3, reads GAGVSQTPSNKVTEKGKYVELRCDPISGHTALYWYRQSLGQGPEFLIYFQGTGAADDSGLPNDRFFAVRPEGSVSTLKIQRTERGDSAVYLCASSLGGGTGDTQYFGPGTRLTVL.